This T cell receptor beta chain is from a study of Tregs in tolerant kidney transplant recipients (dated by TCRdb to about 2019). For the wider study: TCRbeta sequencing was used in the study to identify donor-specific regulatory T cells before combined kidney and bone marrow transplantation, and the identified cells were then tracked after transplant.

Overall study outcomes, separate from this receptor: Because the study included only a small number of patients, the results must be confirmed in larger populations and under other immunosuppression protocols. Donor-specific Treg expansion exceeded global Treg expansion in tolerant patients, suggesting antigen-driven rather than nonspecific expansion. Expanding Tregs with activated donor B cells appeared to identify the most biologically relevant and donor-specific TCRbeta repertoire. PCR primers changed over time for some patients, so nucleotide-level comparison across those patients' samples was not possible. Biological reproducibility was not directly assessed, although technical replication error appeared to be minimal.

Comments on this clone: Its antigen specificity is not known. Qualities for individual bases were not recorded, and no much larger clone is one base off.

For TCRbeta CDR3 sequencing, genomic DNA from the sorted cells was extracted using the QIAGEN DNeasy Blood and Tissue Kit. High-throughput TCRbeta CDR3 sequencing, which included PCR amplification with bias correction and internal controls, was done commercially through immunoSEQ. On the study's bioinformatics: Unique productive TCRbeta sequences were defined by CDR3 nucleotide sequence when primers matched and otherwise by CDR3 amino acid sequence together with Vbeta and Jbeta genes. As a correction for sorting error, sequences shared between sorted populations at a frequency ratio of 2:1 or less were discarded, and the remaining shared sequences were assigned to the higher population. A sequence was defined as donor-reactive if the sequence was expanded at least 5-fold in CFSE-low cells compared with unstimulated cells and had a frequency of at least 0.01% in CFSE-low cells. Repertoire divergence was quantified by Jensen-Shannon divergence calculated from the top 100 TCRbeta sequences ranked by frequency. For samples with multiple sequencing runs, sorting error was corrected in each run separately before the runs were combined. Imported from immuneACCESS, the table was reduced by TCRdb to in-frame sequences with V and J called. These copies leave out some clones; in studies compared against another copy, an unresolved V gene accounts for under half, and the cause of the remainder is not known. That table gives V, J and clone size, and the DNA gave D and trimming. A total of 65,000 to 85,000 clones appear in this sample, 90% to 95% of them only once. The top ten clonotypes cover around 1.6% of the sample.

The cysteine opens and the phenylalanine closes a CDR3 of 15 amino acids. Solely the CDR3 DNA is kept, with 45 bases framed from the first base. CDR1 SGHDT and CDR2 YYEEEE are derived from the germline V gene. The V end loses 2 bases and the J end loses 1 base, and a stretch of 11 bases separates them. Transplants used related donors with nonmyeloablative bone marrow transplantation; mixed chimerism was transient in the human trials. Thawed PBMCs were FACS-sorted into unstimulated Tregs (CD4+CD25+CD127-), CD4+ non-Tregs (CD4+CD25-), CD4 cells and CD8 cells. 4 combined kidney and bone marrow transplant recipients from the ITN036ST trial were included as patients, and samples were available only from these trial subjects. Healthy control blood was separated into PBMCs by Ficoll density gradient and cryopreserved, and patient PBMCs were collected both before and after transplant.

The chain employs TRBV5-6 and TRBJ2-3, and the D gene may be TRBD1, 5 bases matching. The receptor was derived from a human patient who received a combined kidney and bone marrow transplant. Following a transplant, a fraction of the T cells may be traceable to the graft donor. The sequencing here drew on CD4+ T cells from blood (PBMCs), taken 24 months after the transplant. The nucleotides are TGTGCCAGCAGCTTCCAGGGCAGGGGCACAGATACGCAGTATTTT. Its product reads: CASSFQGRGTDTQYF.